The clone carrying this T cell receptor (beta chain) was recorded a few times. Its target is not known. The record originates from a study of T-cell memory formation after mild COVID-19. Overall study results and limits: From day 15 to 85, contracting clones were balanced between CD4 and CD8, whereas later expanders leaned toward CD4+. Contracting CD4+ clones were located mainly in CM and EM, and CD8+ clones in EMRA.

Germline V gene lookup returns CDR1 SGHTA and CDR2 FQGNSA. Trimming took off 8 bases at V and 3 bases at J, with 13 bases between the two ends. CDR3 size: 14 residues. The 5'RACE method, run with constant-segment primers, produced TCR alpha and TCR beta cDNA libraries (carrying sample barcodes and UMIs). TCRdb used MiXCR to reprocess the 5' RACE reads, holding one entry per CDR3 protein. Seen here are 380,000 or so distinct CDR3 sequences, around 15% observed once, and the top ten hold around a fifth. The sample taken for sequencing was PBMCs or a T cell subset sorted from them (not recorded which). This receptor was identified in a man between 18 and 29 years old who had mild COVID-19 (a few samples of this study predate the infection). Cell type and time point are not known. The chain combines TRBV7-2 with TRBJ1-4; no definite D call. This chain's CDR3 is CASRLGPPNEKLFF. The CDR3 DNA follows: TGTGCCAGCCGACTGGGCCCTCCTAATGAAAAACTGTTTTTT. Combining the CDR3 with reference TRBV7-2 and TRBJ1-4 gives the whole variable domain GAGVSQSPSNKVTEKGKDVELRCDPISGHTALYWYRQSLGQGLEFLIYFQGNSAPDKSGLPSDRFSAERTGGSVSTLTIQRTQQEDSAVYLCASRLGPPNEKLFFGSGTQLSVL.